The clone carrying this TCR beta chain was counted ten times or more. The antigen is not known. Based on a CD8+CD4-CCR7+CD45RA+ profile, naive CD8 T cells were sorted. This entry is derived from a study of molecular identifiers for immune sequencing clone quantification. Turning to the study itself: The replicate experiment used RNA from roughly 18,000 or 92,000 naive CD8 cells. This RNA was split into five aliquots, and four of them were sequenced.

TCRdb ran MiXCR on the PCR reads and lists one entry per CDR3 protein. The sample lists 80,000 to 130,000 distinct CDR3 sequences; 36% were seen once. Study-level findings and limits: Clone sizes that are highly expanded could be underestimated when identical TCR molecules share a barcode.

This CDR3 region has 14 residues. J was trimmed by 4 bases and V by 5 bases; bases with no gene match: 5. CDR1 and CDR2 from the germline V gene are SEHNR and FQNEAQ (reference sequence). The genes are TRBV7-9 and TRBJ1-5, with 7 bases identical to TRBD1. The TCR originated in a human donor in good health. Some libraries in this study had Jurkat cell RNA spiked in. Sequencing was performed on naive CD8+ T cells from blood, with Jurkat cell RNA spiked in. Stated subset: FACS-sorted CD8+CD4-CCR7+CD45RA+ naive T cells. Here the CDR3 reads CASSTQGTNQPQHF. CDR3 DNA sequence: TGTGCCAGCAGCACACAGGGGACTAATCAGCCCCAGCATTTT.